The clone carrying this T cell receptor (beta chain) was detected ten times or more. CDR1 KGHSH and CDR2 LQKENI come from the germline V gene. This CDR3 is built from 16 residues. With 3 bases removed from V and 6 bases from J, the gap between germline ends came to 18 bases. These data come from a study of T-cell reconstitution after alpha-beta-depleted transplantation in children. Unique molecular identifiers tagged the TCRbeta library. TCRdb called the PCR reads again in MiXCR, with one record for every CDR3 protein. The data contain approximately 93,000 distinct CDR3 sequences, roughly 8% of them singletons.

V usage is TRBV18 and J usage is TRBJ2-1; the D is unclear. The sequences come from PBMCs from the stem cell graft donor, collected from the stem cell graft. The receptor's source is a human donor who donated a stem cell graft to a child with congenital amegakaryocytic thrombocytopenia. CDR3 region: CASSPRPIKDPNEQFF. The CDR3 DNA follows: TGTGCCAGCTCACCTCGGCCCATTAAGGACCCCAATGAGCAGTTCTTC.